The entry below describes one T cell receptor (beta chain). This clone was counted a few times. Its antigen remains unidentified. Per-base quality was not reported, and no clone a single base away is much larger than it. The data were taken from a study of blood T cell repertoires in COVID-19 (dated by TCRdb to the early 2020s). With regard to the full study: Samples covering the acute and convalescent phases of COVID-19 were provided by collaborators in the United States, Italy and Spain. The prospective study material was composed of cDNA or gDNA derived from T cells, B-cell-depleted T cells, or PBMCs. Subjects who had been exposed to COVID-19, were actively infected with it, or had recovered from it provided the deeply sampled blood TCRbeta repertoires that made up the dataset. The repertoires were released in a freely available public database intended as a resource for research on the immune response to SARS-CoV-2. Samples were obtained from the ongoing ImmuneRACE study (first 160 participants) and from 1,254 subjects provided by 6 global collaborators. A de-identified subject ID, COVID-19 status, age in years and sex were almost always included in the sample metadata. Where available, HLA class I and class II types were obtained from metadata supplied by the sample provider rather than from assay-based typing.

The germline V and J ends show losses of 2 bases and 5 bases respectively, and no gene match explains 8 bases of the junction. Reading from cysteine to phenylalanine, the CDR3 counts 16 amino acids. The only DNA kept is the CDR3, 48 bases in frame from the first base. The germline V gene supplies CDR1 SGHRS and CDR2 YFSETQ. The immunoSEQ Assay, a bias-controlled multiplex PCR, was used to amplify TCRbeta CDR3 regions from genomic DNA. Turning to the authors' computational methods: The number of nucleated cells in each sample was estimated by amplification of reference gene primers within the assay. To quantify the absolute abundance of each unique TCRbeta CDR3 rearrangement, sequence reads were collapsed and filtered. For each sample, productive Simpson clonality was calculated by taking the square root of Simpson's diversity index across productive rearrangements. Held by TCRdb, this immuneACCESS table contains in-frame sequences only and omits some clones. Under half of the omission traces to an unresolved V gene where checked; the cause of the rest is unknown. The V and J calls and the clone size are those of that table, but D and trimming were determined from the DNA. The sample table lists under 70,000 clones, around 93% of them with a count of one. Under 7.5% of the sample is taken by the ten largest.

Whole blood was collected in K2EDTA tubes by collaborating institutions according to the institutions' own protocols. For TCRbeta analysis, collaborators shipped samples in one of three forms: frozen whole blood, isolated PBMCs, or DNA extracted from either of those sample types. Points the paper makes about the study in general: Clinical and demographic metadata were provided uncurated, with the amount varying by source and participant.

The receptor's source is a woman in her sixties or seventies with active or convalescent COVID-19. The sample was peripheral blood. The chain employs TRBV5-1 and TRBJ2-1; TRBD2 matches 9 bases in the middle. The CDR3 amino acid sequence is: CASSLDPIAGDNEQFF. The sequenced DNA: TGCGCCAGCAGCTTAGATCCCATAGCGGGAGACAATGAGCAGTTCTTC.